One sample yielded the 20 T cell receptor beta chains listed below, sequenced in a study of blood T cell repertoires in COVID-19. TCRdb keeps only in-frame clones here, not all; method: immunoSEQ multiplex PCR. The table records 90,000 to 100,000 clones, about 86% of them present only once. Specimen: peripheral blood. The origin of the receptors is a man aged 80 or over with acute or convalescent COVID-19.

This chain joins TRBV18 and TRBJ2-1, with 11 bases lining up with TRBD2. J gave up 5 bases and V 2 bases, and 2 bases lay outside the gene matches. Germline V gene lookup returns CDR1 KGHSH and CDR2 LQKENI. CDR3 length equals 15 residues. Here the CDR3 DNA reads TGTGCCAGCTCACCAGTGACTAGCGGGAACAATGAGCAGTTCTTC. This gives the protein CASSPVTSGNNEQFF.

The chain's CDR3 is CASSRLAGVGDTQYF. The CDR3 DNA sequence: TGTGCCAGCAGCAGACTAGCGGGAGTTGGAGATACGCAGTATTTT. The rearrangement joins TRBV6-5 to TRBJ2-3; TRBD2 aligns across 12 bases. Trimming at V came to 6 bases and at J to 5 bases, leaving 6 bases not matched to a gene. The CDR3 is 15 residues long. CDR1 and CDR2 (germline): MNHEY, SVGAGI.

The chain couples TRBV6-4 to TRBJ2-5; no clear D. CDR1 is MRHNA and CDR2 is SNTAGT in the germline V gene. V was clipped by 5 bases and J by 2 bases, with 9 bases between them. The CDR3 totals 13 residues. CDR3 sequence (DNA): TGTGCCAGCAGTAGCCAGAGGCAAGAGACCCAGTACTTC. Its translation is CASSSQRQETQYF.

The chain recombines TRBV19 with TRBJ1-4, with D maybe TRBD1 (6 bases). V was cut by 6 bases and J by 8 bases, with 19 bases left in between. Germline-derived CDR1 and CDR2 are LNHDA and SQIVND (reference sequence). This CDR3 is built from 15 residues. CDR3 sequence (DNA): TGTGCCAGTAGGATCGGACAGTCACTGGGGGAAAAACTGTTTTTT. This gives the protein CASRIGQSLGEKLFF.

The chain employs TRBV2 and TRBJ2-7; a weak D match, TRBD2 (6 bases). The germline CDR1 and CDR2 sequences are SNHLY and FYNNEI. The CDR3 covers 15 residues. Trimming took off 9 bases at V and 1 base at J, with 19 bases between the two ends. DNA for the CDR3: TGTGCCAGGCAGATCTTTAGCGGAGGGTCCTACGAGCAGTACTTC. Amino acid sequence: CARQIFSGGSYEQYF.

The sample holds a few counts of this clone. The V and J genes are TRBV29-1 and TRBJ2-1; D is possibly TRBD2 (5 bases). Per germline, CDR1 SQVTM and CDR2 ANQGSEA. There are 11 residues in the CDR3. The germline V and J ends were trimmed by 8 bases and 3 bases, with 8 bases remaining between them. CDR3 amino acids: CSSSGYNEQFF. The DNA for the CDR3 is TGCAGCTCCAGCGGCTACAATGAGCAGTTCTTC.

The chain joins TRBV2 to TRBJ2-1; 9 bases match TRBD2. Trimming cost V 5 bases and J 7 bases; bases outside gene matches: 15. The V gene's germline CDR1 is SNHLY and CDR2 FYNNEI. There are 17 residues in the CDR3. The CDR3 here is CASSPKLTSGSGNEQFF. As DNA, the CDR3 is TGTGCCAGCAGTCCAAAACTCACTAGCGGGTCGGGAAATGAGCAGTTCTTC.

DNA of the CDR3: TGTGCCAGCAGCTTAACGTTTGGGGGGTATGGCAATGAGCAGTTCTTC. Protein: CASSLTFGGYGNEQFF. This sequence joins TRBV7-3 and TRBJ2-1; D might be TRBD2 (6 bases). CDR1 and CDR2 (germline): SGHTA, FQGTGA. This CDR3 region has 16 residues. The V and J ends lost 0 bases and 6 bases respectively, with 15 bases between them.

CDR3 DNA: TGCGCCAGCAGCTTCGGACTAGCGGCAAAGAATGAGCAGTTCTTC. This sequence encodes CASSFGLAAKNEQFF. The rearrangement joins TRBV5-1 to TRBJ2-1; TRBD2 matches at 10 bases. Trimming removed 2 bases from V and 7 bases from J; junction bases left unmatched: 6. Germline V lookup: CDR1 SGHRS, CDR2 YFSETQ. The CDR3 sequence is 15 residues long.

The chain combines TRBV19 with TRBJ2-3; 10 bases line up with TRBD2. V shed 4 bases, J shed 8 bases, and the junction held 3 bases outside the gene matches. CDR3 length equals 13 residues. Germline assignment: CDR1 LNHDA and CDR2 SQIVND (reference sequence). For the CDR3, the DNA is TGTGCCAGTAGTACTAGCGGGAGTGGTACGCAGTATTTT. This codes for CASSTSGSGTQYF.

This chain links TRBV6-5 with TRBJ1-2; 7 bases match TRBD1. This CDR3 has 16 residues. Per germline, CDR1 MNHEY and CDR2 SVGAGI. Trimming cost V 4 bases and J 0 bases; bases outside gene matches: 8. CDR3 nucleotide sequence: TGTGCCAGCAGTTCATTCCGGACAGGACCTAACTATGGCTACACCTTC. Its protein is CASSSFRTGPNYGYTF.

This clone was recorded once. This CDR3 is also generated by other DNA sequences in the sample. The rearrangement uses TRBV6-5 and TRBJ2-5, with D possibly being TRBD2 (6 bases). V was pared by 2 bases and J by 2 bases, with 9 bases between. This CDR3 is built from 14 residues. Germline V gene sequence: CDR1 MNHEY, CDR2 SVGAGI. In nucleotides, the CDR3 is TGTGCCAGCAGTTACGGTAGCGGACAAGAGACCCAGTACTTC. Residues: CASSYGSGQETQYF.

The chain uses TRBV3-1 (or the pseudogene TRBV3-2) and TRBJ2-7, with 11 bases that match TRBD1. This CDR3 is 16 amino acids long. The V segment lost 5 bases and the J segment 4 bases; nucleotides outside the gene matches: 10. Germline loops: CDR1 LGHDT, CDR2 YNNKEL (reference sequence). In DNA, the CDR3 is TGTGCCAGCAGCACTTATTCCGGGACAGGGGGGTACGAGCAGTACTTC. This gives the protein CASSTYSGTGGYEQYF.

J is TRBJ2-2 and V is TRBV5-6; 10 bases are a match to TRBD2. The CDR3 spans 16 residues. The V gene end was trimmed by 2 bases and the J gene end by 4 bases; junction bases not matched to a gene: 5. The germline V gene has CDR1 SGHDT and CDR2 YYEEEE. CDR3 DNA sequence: TGTGCCAGCAGCTTTCTAGCGGGAGCTATCACCGGGGAGCTGTTTTTT. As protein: CASSFLAGAITGELFF.

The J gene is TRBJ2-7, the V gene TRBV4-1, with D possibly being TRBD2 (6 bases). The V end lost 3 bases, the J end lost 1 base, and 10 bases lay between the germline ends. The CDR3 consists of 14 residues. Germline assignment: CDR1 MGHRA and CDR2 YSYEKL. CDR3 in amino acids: CASSHRSGSYEQYF. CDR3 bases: TGCGCCAGCAGCCACCGAAGCGGGTCCTACGAGCAGTACTTC.

The CDR3 loop reads CASSFISGRGNEQFF. The CDR3, as DNA: TGCGCCAGCAGCTTCATTAGCGGGAGGGGGAATGAGCAGTTCTTC. V and J are TRBV5-1 and TRBJ2-1; 11 bases map to TRBD2. Germline V CDR1 and CDR2: SGHRS, YFSETQ. The CDR3 consists of 15 residues. Losses at the gene ends were 2 bases for V and 7 bases for J; bases not matched to a gene: 5.

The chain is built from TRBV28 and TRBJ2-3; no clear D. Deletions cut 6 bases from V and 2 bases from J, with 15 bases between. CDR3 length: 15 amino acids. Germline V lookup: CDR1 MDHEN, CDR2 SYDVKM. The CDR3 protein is CASSTTWLPTDTQYF. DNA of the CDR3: TGTGCCAGCAGCACCACCTGGCTCCCCACAGATACGCAGTATTTT.

CDR3 loop: CASSPISTNTGELFF. Here the CDR3 DNA reads TGCGCCAGCAGCCCTATAAGCACCAACACCGGGGAGCTGTTTTTT. V gene TRBV5-1 combines with J gene TRBJ2-2; D remains ambiguous. V lost 4 bases and J lost 2, with 12 bases in between. The CDR3 loop spans 15 amino acids. The germline gives CDR1 SGHRS, CDR2 YFSETQ.

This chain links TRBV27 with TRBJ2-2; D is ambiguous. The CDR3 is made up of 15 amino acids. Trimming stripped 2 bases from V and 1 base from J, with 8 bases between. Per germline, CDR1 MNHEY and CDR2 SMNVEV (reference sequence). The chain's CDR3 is CASSLGRRNTGELFF. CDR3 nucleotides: TGTGCCAGCAGTTTAGGCAGGCGGAACACCGGGGAGCTGTTTTTT.

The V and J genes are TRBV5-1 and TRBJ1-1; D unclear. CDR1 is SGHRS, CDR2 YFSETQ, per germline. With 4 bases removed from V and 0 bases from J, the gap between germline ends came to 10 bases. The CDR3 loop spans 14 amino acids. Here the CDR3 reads CASSQSQMNTEAFF. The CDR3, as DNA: TGCGCCAGCAGCCAATCACAGATGAACACTGAAGCTTTCTTT. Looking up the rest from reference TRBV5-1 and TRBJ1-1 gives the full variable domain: KAGVTQTPRYLIKTRGQQVTLSCSPISGHRSVSWYQQTPGQGLQFLFEYFSETQRNKGNFPGRFSGRQFSNSRSEMNVSTLELGDSALYLCASSQSQMNTEAFFGQGTRLTVV.